The clone carrying this TCR beta chain was counted between two and nine times. Its antigen is not known. This sample is drawn from a study of T cell repertoires in cytomegalovirus infection. The wider study: The authors relied on CMV epitopes, both recently identified HLA-C-restricted and well-studied HLA-B-restricted. Public TCR beta signature analysis indicated the presence of both CMV infection and matching HLA type. Study observations and caveats: CMV carriers having the relevant HLA were flagged by cumulative public TCR beta family frequency. CMV-specific TCR beta clonotypes restricted by HLA-C dominated the ex vivo response.

TCRdb processed the reads anew with MiXCR; each CDR3 protein has one entry. The table includes about 740,000 distinct CDR3 sequences, around 30% detected once. The CDR3 spans 15 residues. Trimming removed 4 bases at V and 2 bases at J, with 11 bases between. CDR1 LNHNV and CDR2 YYDKDF come from the germline V gene (reference sequence). The V call is TRBV15, the J call TRBJ1-4, with D possibly matching TRBD1 (6 bases). This TCR was sampled from a human donor in good health (CMV status not recorded). Some clones in this sample may be carry-over from other donors' samples. This sample comprised cultured PBMCs, obtained from culture after CMV antigen stimulation. This CDR3 reads CATSTGVRTNEKLFF. CDR3 in DNA: TGTGCCACCAGCACAGGGGTTCGGACTAATGAAAAACTGTTTTTT.